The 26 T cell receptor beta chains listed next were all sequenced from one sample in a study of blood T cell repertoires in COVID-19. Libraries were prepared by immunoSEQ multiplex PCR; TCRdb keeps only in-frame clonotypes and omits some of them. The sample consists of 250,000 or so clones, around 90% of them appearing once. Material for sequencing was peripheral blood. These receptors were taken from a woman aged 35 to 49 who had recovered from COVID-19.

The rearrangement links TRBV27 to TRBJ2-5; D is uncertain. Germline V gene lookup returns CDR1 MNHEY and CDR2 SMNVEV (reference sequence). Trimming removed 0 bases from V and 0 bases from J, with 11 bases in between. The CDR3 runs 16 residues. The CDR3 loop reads CASSLSVAAYQETQYF. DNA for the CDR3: TGTGCCAGCAGTTTATCGGTAGCAGCGTACCAAGAGACCCAGTACTTC.

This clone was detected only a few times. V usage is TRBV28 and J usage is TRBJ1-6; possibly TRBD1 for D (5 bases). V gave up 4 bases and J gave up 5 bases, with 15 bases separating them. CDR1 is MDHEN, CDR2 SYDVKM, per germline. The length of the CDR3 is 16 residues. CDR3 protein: CASSSLGTADNSPLHF. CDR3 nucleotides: TGTGCCAGCAGTTCCCTTGGGACTGCAGATAATTCACCCCTCCACTTT. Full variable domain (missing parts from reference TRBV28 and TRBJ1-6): DVKVTQSSRYLVKRTGEKVFLECVQDMDHENMFWYRQDPGLGLRLIYFSYDVKMKEKGDIPEGYSVSREKKERFSLILESASTNQTSMYLCASSSLGTADNSPLHFGNGTRLTVT.

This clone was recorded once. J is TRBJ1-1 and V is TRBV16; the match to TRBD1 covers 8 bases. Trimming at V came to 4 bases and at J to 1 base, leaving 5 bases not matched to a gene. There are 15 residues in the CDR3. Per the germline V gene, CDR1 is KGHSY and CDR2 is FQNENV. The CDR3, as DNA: TGTGCCAGCAGCCTAGGACAGGGAGGGAACACTGAAGCTTTCTTT. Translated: CASSLGQGGNTEAFF.

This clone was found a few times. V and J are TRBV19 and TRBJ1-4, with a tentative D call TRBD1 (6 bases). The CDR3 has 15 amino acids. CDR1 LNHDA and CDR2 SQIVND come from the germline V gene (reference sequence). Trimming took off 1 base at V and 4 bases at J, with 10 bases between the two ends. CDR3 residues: CASSIGQDLNEKLFF. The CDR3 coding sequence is TGTGCCAGTAGTATAGGACAGGACCTTAATGAAAAACTGTTTTTT. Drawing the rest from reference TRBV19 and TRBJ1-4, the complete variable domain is DGGITQSPKYLFRKEGQNVTLSCEQNLNHDAMYWYRQDPGQGLRLIYYSQIVNDFQKGDIAEGYSVSREKKESFPLTVTSAQKNPTAFYLCASSIGQDLNEKLFFGSGTQLSVL.

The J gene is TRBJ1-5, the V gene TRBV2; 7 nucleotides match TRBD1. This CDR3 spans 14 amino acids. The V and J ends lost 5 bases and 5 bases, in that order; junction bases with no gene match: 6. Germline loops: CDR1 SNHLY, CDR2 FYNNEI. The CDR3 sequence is CASSRQGQYQPQHF. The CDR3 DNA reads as TGTGCCAGCAGTAGACAGGGACAATATCAGCCCCAGCATTTT.

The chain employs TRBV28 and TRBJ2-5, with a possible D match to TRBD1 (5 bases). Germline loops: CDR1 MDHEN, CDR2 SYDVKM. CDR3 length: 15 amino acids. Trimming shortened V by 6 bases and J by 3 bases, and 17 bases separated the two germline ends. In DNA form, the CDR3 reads TGTGCCAGCAGCCGATCGACAGCCCTTGAAGAGACCCAGTACTTC. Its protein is CASSRSTALEETQYF. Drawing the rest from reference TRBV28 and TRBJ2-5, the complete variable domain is DVKVTQSSRYLVKRTGEKVFLECVQDMDHENMFWYRQDPGLGLRLIYFSYDVKMKEKGDIPEGYSVSREKKERFSLILESASTNQTSMYLCASSRSTALEETQYFGPGTRLLVL.

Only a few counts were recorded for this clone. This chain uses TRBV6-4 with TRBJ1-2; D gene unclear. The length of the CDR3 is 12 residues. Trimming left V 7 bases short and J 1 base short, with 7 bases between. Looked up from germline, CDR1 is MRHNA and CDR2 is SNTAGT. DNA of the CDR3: TGTGCCAGCACGGTGAGTAACTATGGCTACACCTTC. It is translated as CASTVSNYGYTF.

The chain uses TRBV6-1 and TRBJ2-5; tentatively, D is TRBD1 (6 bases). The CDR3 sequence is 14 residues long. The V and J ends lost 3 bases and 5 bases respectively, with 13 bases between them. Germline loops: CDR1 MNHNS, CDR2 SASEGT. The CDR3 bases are TGTGCCAGCAGTGACGACAGGTCAGGGGAGACCCAGTACTTC. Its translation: CASSDDRSGETQYF.

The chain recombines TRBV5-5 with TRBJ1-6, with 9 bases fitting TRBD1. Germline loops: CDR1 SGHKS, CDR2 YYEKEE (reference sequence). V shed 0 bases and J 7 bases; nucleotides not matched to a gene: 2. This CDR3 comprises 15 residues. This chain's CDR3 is CASSLGGQGNSPLHF. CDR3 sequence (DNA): TGTGCCAGCAGCTTGGGCGGACAGGGGAATTCACCCCTCCACTTT.

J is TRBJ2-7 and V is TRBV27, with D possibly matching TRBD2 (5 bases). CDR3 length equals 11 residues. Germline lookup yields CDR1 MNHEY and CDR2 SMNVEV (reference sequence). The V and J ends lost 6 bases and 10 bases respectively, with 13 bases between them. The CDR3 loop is CASRGASSQYF. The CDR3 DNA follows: TGTGCCAGCAGGGGAGCTAGTAGTCAGTACTTC.

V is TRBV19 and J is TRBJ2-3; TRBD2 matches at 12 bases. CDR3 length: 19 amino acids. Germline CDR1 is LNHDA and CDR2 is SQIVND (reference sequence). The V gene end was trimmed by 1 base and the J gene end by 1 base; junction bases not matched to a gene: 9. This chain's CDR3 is CASSIGLAGVGAGTDTQYF. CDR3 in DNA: TGTGCCAGTAGTATAGGACTAGCGGGAGTGGGAGCTGGCACAGATACGCAGTATTTT.

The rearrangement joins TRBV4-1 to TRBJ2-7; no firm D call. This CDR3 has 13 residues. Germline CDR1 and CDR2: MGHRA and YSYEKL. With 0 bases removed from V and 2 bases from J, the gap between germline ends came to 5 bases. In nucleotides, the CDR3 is TGCGCCAGCAGCCAAGAGCGTACCTACGAGCAGTACTTC. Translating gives CASSQERTYEQYF.

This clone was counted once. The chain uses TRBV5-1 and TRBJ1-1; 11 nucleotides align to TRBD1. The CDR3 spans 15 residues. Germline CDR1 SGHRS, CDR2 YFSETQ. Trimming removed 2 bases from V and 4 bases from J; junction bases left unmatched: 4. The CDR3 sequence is CASSFGDRGITEAFF. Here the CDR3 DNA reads TGCGCCAGCAGCTTCGGGGACAGGGGGATCACTGAAGCTTTCTTT.

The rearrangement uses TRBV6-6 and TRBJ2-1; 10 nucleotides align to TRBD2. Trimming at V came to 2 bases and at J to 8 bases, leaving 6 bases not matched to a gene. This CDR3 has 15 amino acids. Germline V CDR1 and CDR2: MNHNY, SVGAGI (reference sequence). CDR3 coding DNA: TGTGCCAGCAGTTACCCTAGCGGGAGTGGAGATGAGCAGTTCTTC. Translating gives CASSYPSGSGDEQFF.

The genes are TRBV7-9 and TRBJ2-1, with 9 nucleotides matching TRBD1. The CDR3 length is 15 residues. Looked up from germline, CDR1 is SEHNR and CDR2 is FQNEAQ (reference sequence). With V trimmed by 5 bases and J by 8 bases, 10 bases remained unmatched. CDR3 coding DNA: TGTGCCAGCAGCCCCCCGGGACAGGGCCGGCATGAGCAGTTCTTC. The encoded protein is CASSPPGQGRHEQFF.

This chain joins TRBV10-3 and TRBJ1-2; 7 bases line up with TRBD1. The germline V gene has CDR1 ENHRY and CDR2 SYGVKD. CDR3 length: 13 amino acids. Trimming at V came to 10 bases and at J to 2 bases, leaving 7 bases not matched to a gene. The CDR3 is CATSGTENYGYTF. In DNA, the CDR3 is TGTGCCACCTCCGGGACAGAGAACTATGGCTACACCTTC.

The CDR3 here is CATTDRLLTGANVLTF. In DNA, the CDR3 is TGTGCCACTACAGACAGACTCCTGACTGGGGCCAACGTCCTGACTTTC. V gene TRBV19 combines with J gene TRBJ2-6; D perhaps matches TRBD1 (5 bases). Trimming pared 10 bases from V and 2 bases from J, leaving 18 bases between. In germline, CDR1 is LNHDA, CDR2 SQIVND (reference sequence). CDR3 length: 16 residues.

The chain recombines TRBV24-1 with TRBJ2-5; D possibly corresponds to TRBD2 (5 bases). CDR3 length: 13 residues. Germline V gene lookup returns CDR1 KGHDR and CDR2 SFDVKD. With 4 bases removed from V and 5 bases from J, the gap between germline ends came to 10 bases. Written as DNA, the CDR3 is TGTGCCACCAGTGACAGGACTGTGGAGACCCAGTACTTC. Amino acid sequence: CATSDRTVETQYF.

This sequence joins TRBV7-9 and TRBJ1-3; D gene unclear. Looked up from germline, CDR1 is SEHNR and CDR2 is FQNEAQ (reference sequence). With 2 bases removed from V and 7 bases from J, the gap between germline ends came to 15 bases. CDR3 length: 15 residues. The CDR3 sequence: CASSLLDLVSNTIYF. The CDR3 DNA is TGTGCCAGCAGCTTATTAGATCTAGTCAGCAACACCATATATTTT.

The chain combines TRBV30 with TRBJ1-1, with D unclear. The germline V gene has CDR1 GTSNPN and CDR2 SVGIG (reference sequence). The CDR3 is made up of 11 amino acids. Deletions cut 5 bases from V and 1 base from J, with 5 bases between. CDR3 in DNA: TGTGCCTGGCACGGGAACACTGAAGCTTTCTTT. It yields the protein CAWHGNTEAFF.

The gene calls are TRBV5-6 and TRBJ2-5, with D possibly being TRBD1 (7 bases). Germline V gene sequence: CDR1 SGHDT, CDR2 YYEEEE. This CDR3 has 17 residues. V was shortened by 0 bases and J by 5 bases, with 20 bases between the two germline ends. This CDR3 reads CASSLGPEASGGETQYF. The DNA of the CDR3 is TGTGCCAGCAGCTTGGGCCCCGAAGCCTCAGGGGGGGAGACCCAGTACTTC.

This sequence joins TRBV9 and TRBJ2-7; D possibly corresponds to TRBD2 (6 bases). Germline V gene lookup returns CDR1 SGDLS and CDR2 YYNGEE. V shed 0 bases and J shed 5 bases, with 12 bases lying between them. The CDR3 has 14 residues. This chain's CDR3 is CASSVGLATNEQYF. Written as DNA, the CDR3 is TGTGCCAGCAGCGTAGGTCTAGCGACGAACGAGCAGTACTTC.

The CDR3 nucleotides read TGTGCCAGTAGAACAGGTTTGAACACCGGGGAGCTGTTTTTT. It encodes CASRTGLNTGELFF. The chain couples TRBV19 to TRBJ2-2; D possibly corresponds to TRBD1 (5 bases). Germline V gene lookup returns CDR1 LNHDA and CDR2 SQIVND (reference sequence). CDR3 size: 14 residues. V lost 6 bases to trimming and J lost 1 base, with 9 bases between them.

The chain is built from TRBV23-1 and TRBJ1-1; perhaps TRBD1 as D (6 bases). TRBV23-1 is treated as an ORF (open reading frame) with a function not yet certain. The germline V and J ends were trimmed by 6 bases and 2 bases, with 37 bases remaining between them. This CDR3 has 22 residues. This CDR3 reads CASSEHVRVPNYTTGGNTEAFF. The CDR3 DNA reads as TGCGCCAGCAGCGAACATGTCCGGGTCCCAAACTACACGACAGGAGGCAACACTGAAGCTTTCTTT.

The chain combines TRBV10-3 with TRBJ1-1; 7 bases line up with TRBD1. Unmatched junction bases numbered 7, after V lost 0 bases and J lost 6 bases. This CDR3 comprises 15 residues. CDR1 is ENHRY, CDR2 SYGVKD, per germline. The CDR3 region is CAISESPGQRPEAFF. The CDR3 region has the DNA TGTGCCATCAGTGAGTCGCCGGGACAGAGGCCTGAAGCTTTCTTT.

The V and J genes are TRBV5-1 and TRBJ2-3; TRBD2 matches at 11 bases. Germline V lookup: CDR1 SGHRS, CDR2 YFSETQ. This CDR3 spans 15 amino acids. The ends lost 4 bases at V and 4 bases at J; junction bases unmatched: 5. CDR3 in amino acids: CASSERTSGSDTQYF. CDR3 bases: TGCGCCAGCAGCGAGCGGACTAGCGGGTCAGATACGCAGTATTTT.